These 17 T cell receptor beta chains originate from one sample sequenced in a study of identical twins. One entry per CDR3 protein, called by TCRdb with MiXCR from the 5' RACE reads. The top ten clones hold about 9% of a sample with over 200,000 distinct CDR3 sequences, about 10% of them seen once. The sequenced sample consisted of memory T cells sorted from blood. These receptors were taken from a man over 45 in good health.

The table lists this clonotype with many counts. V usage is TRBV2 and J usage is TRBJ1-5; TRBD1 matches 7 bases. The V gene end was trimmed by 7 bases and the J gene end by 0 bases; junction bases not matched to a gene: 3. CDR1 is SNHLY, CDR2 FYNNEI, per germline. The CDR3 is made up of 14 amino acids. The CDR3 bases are TGTGCCAGCAAAGGGGACAGTAGCAATCAGCCCCAGCATTTT. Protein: CASKGDSSNQPQHF.

The CDR3 sequence is CASSHGTSGSNTDTQYF. The CDR3, as DNA: TGTGCCAGCAGCCACGGGACTAGCGGGAGTAACACAGATACGCAGTATTTT. J is TRBJ2-3 and V is TRBV3-1, with 14 nucleotides matching TRBD2. This CDR3 is built from 17 residues. CDR1 is LGHDT, CDR2 YNNKEL, per germline (reference sequence). V lost 3 bases, J lost 2 bases, and 4 bases stayed unmatched.

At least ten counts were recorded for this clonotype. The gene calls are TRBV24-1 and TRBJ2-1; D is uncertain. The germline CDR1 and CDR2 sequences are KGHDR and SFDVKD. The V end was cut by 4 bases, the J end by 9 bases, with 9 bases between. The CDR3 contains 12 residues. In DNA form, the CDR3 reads TGTGCCACCAGTGACCCCCTTAGTGAGCAGTTCTTC. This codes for CATSDPLSEQFF.

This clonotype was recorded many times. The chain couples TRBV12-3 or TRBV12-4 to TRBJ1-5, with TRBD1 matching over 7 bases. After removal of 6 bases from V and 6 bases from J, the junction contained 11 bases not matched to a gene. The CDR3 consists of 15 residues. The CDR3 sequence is CASRIQGPGSQPQHF. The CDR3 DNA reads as TGTGCCAGCAGAATACAGGGGCCCGGTAGTCAGCCCCAGCATTTT.

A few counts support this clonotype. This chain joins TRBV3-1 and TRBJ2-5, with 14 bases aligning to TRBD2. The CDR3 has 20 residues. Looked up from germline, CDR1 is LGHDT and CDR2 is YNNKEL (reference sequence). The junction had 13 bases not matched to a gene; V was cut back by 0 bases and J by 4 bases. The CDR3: CASSQEGGTSGSRPLETQYF. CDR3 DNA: TGTGCCAGCAGCCAAGAAGGGGGGACTAGCGGGAGTCGCCCACTAGAGACCCAGTACTTC.

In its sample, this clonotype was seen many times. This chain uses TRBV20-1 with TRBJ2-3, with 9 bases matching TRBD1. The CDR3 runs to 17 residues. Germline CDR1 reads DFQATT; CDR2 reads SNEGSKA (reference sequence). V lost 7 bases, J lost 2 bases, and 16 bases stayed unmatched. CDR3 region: CSGEEQGAYVTTDTQYF. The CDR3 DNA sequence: TGCAGTGGAGAGGAACAGGGGGCCTACGTAACCACAGATACGCAGTATTTT.

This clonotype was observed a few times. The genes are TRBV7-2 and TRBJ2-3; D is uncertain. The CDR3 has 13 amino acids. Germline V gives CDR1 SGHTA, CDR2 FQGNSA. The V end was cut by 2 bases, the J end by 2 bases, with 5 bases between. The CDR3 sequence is CASSLSYTDTQYF. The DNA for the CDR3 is TGTGCCAGCAGCTTATCATACACAGATACGCAGTATTTT.

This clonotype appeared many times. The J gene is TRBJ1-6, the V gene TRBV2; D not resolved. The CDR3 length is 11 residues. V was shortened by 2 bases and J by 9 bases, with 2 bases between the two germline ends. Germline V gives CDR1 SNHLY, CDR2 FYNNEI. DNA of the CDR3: TGTGCCAGCAGTGAATTTTCACCCCTCCACTTT. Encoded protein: CASSEFSPLHF.

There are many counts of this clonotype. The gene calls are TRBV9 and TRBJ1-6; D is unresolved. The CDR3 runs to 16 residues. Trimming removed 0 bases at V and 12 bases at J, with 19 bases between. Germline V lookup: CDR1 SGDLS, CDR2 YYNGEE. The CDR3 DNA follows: TGTGCCAGCAGCGTAGGTTTAGGGCAGGCGAACGAACCCCTCCACTTT. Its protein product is CASSVGLGQANEPLHF.

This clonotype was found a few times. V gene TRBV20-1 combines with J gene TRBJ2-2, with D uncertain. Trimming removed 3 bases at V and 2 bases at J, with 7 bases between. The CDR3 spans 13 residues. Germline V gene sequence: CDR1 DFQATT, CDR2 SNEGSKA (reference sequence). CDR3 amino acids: CSASQDNTGELFF. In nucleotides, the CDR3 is TGCAGTGCTAGTCAAGATAACACCGGGGAGCTGTTTTTT.

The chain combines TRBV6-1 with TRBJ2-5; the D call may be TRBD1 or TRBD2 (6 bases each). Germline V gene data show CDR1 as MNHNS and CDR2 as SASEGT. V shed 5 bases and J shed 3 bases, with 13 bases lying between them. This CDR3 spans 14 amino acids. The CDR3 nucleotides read TGTGCCAGCAGTCTCCAGAGGGGGGAAGAGACCCAGTACTTC. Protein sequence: CASSLQRGEETQYF.

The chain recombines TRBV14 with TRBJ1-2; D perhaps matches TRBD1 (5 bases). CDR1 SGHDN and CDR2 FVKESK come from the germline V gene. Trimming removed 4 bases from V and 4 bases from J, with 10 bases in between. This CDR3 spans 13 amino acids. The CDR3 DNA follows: TGTGCCAGCAGCCCCAGGGTTGCCTATGGCTACACCTTC. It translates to CASSPRVAYGYTF.

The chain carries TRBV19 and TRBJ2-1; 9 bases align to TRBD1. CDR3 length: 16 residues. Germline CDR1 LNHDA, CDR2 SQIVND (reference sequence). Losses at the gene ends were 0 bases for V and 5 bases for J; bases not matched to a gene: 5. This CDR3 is CASSIERGTGNNEQFF. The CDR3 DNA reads TGTGCCAGTAGTATAGAGCGTGGGACAGGGAACAATGAGCAGTTCTTC.

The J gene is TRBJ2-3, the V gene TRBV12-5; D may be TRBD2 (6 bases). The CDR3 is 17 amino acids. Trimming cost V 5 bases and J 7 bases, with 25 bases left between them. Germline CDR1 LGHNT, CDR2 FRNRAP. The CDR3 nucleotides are TGTGCTAGTGGTCTCGAACCGGACTACCGAAATTACAATACGCAGTATTTT. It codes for CASGLEPDYRNYNTQYF.

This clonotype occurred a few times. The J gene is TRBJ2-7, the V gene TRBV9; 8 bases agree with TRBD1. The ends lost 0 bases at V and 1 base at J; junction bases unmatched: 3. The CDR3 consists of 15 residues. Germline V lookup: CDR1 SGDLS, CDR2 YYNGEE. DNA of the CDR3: TGTGCCAGCAGCGTAGACCAGGGGGCATCCTACGAGCAGTACTTC. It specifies CASSVDQGASYEQYF.

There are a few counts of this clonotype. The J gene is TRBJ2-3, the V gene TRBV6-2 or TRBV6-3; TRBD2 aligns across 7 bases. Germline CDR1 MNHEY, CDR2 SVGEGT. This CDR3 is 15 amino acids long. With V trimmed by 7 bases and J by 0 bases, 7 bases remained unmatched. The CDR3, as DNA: TGTGCCAGCATTGCACGAGCGGGGAGCACAGATACGCAGTATTTT. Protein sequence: CASIARAGSTDTQYF.

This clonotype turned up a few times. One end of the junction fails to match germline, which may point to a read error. The CDR3 region has the DNA TGTGCCAGCACTCGGGGTACGGGGAACAGCGGGGAGCTGTTTTTT. Protein sequence: CASTRGTGNSGELFF. This sequence joins TRBV9 and TRBJ2-2; tentative D call: TRBD2 (5 bases). The CDR3 covers 15 residues. Germline V gene lookup returns CDR1 SGDLS and CDR2 YYNGEE.